Listed below are T cell receptor beta chains from one sample, sequenced in a study of blood T cell repertoires in COVID-19. TCRdb keeps only in-frame clones here, not all; method: immunoSEQ multiplex PCR. The sample lists hundreds of thousands of clones; about 90% were seen once. The sample comprised PBMCs or T cells enriched from blood (not recorded which). The receptors originated from a woman aged 25 to 39 who had recovered from COVID-19. Both conserved end residues are part of each CDR3. The D gene is left open where the match is weak.

J,V,D,DNA,CDR3
TRBJ1-5,TRBV28,NA,TGTGCCAGCAGCCTAGGAGGACAGCCCCAGCATTTT,CASSLGGQPQHF
TRBJ2-4,TRBV3-1/TRBV3-2,TRBD1,TGTGCCAGCAGCCAAACCCTCGCCCTAGACAGGGTGGCCAAAAACATTCAGTACTTC,CASSQTLALDRVAKNIQYF
TRBJ2-5,TRBV15,TRBD2,TGTGCCACCAGCGGACGAGCGGGAAGCGAGACCCAGTACTTC,CATSGRAGSETQYF
TRBJ2-7,TRBV2,NA,TGTGCCAGTGCCGGAGTCTACGAGCAGTACTTC,CASAGVYEQYF
TRBJ1-2,TRBV4-1,NA,TGCGCCAGCAGCCACCCAACGGACCCAAGGGGGAACTATGGCTACACCTTC,CASSHPTDPRGNYGYTF
TRBJ1-2,TRBV5-4,TRBD1,TGTGCCAGCAGCATGGGACAGCGCTATGGCTACACCTTC,CASSMGQRYGYTF
TRBJ1-2,TRBV9,TRBD1,TGTGCCAGCAGCGCCTCCGGGACAGGGGGCCTTTTATCTGCCGGCTACACCTTC,CASSASGTGGLLSAGYTF
TRBJ2-2,TRBV6-2/TRBV6-3,TRBD1,TGTGCCAGCAGTTACCCAGGACAGGGAAAGGGATCGAACACCGGGGAGCTGTTTTTT,CASSYPGQGKGSNTGELFF
TRBJ1-1,TRBV4-1,NA,TGCGCCAGCAGCCCCCCCCTCAGGGAGAACACTGAAGCTTTCTTT,CASSPPLRENTEAFF
TRBJ2-7,TRBV13,NA,TGTGCCAGCAGCGTTCGGGGAGGCTACGAGCAGTACTTC,CASSVRGGYEQYF
TRBJ2-2,TRBV27,TRBD1,TGTGCCAGCAGCCAGGGGGTGGGGAACACCGGGGAGCTGTTTTTT,CASSQGVGNTGELFF
TRBJ1-5,TRBV10-3,NA,TGTGCCAGCCGAACAGGAGACGATAGCAATCAGCCCCAGCATTTT,CASRTGDDSNQPQHF
TRBJ2-1,TRBV5-1,NA,TGCGCCAGCAGCTTGGACGGGGATGAGCAGTTCTTC,CASSLDGDEQFF
TRBJ1-6,TRBV6-5,TRBD1,TGTGCCAGCAGGGACCTGACAGGGTCCTCACCCCTCCACTTT,CASRDLTGSSPLHF
TRBJ2-3,TRBV12-3/TRBV12-4,NA,TGTGCCAGCAGTTTGAATAGCTTGGATACGCAGTATTTT,CASSLNSLDTQYF
TRBJ1-1,TRBV9,TRBD1,TGTGCCAGCAGCGTAGGGACAGGGACGAACACTGAAGCTTTCTTT,CASSVGTGTNTEAFF
TRBJ1-1,TRBV29-1,TRBD1,TGCAGCGTTAGGTTGTCACAGGGGGGTAACACTGAAGCTTTCTTT,CSVRLSQGGNTEAFF
TRBJ2-2,TRBV19,NA,TGTGCCAGTAGCCATCCGGGGTGGGGAAGCACCGGGGAGCTGTTTTTT,CASSHPGWGSTGELFF
TRBJ1-6,TRBV27,TRBD1,TGTGCCAGCACCAGGACAGGCTCCTATAATTCACCCCTCCACTTT,CASTRTGSYNSPLHF